The rows below give T cell receptor beta chains drawn from one sample of a study of CD8 T cells in Susac syndrome. One entry per CDR3 protein results from TCRdb running MiXCR on the immunoSEQ multiplex PCR reads. The sample shows 100,000 to 150,000 distinct CDR3 sequences, 90% to 95% of them seen only once. What was sequenced was CD4+ T cells from PBMCs. These receptors were collected from a human donor in good health. Each CDR3 is given with its conserved first and last residue. A D gene is named only where the DNA matches it firmly. Size is omitted from some rows. Given values are once, few, many or a class for expanded clones.

size | J | D | V | CDR3 | DNA
- | TRBJ2-2 | - | TRBV12-3/TRBV12-4 | CASSLTGPGELFF | TGTGCCAGCAGTCTTACTGGGCCCGGGGAGCTGTTTTTT
- | TRBJ1-2 | - | TRBV2 | CASNREGTSGYTF | TGTGCCAGCAACAGGGAGGGCACTAGCGGCTACACCTTC
- | TRBJ2-7 | TRBD1 | TRBV6-2/TRBV6-3 | CASSPRQGAYEQYF | TGTGCCAGCAGTCCCCGACAGGGGGCTTACGAGCAGTACTTC
- | TRBJ1-1 | - | TRBV18 | CASSVGRMNTEAFF | TGTGCCAGCTCAGTCGGACGGATGAACACTGAAGCTTTCTTT
- | TRBJ2-2 | TRBD2 | TRBV2 | CASNLAGGRTGELFF | TGTGCCAGCAATCTAGCGGGAGGGCGAACCGGGGAGCTGTTTTTT
- | TRBJ1-1 | - | TRBV6-2/TRBV6-3 | CASSYGRNTEAFF | TGTGCCAGCAGTTACGGCAGGAACACTGAAGCTTTCTTT
- | TRBJ1-1 | - | TRBV5-1 | CASSYSGIGNTEAFF | TGCGCCAGCAGCTACTCAGGGATAGGGAACACTGAAGCTTTCTTT
- | TRBJ2-5 | TRBD1 | TRBV9 | CASSADRGAEETQYF | TGTGCCAGCAGCGCCGACAGGGGCGCGGAAGAGACCCAGTACTTC
once | TRBJ2-3 | - | TRBV7-2 | CASSPQLSTDTQYF | TGTGCCAGCAGCCCCCAGCTTAGCACAGATACGCAGTATTTT
- | TRBJ2-4 | TRBD2 | TRBV4-2 | CASSQDRPAGGLAKNIQYF | TGTGCCAGCAGCCAAGACCGCCCAGCGGGAGGCCTAGCCAAAAACATTCAGTACTTC
- | TRBJ1-1 | - | TRBV30 | CAWSVRDTEAFF | TGTGCCTGGAGTGTACGAGACACTGAAGCTTTCTTT
- | TRBJ1-3 | - | TRBV6-5 | CASSWDPSSGNTIYF | TGTGCCAGCAGTTGGGACCCCTCCTCTGGAAACACCATATATTTT
- | TRBJ2-3 | - | TRBV20-1 | CSADGHAGSQYF | TGCAGTGCTGATGGCCACGCAGGGTCGCAGTATTTT
once | TRBJ2-2 | - | TRBV7-2 | CASSPRGGWTGELFF | TGTGCCAGCAGTCCTCGGGGTGGGTGGACCGGGGAGCTGTTTTTT
- | TRBJ1-5 | - | TRBV5-1 | CASSASENQPQHF | TGCGCCAGCAGCGCCTCCGAGAATCAGCCCCAGCATTTT
- | TRBJ1-2 | - | TRBV29-1 | CSVGRTTNYGYTF | TGCAGCGTTGGTAGAACCACTAACTATGGCTACACCTTC
- | TRBJ1-2 | TRBD1 | TRBV30 | CAWTQGTGNNYGYTF | TGTGCCTGGACCCAGGGGACAGGGAACAACTATGGCTACACCTTC
- | TRBJ2-7 | TRBD1 | TRBV29-1 | CSVNRGRDYEQYF | TGCAGCGTGAACAGGGGTAGAGACTACGAGCAGTACTTC
- | TRBJ2-7 | - | TRBV6-2/TRBV6-3 | CASSYSIEQYF | TGTGCCAGCAGTTACTCGATAGAGCAGTACTTC
once | TRBJ2-7 | - | TRBV29-1 | CSVRTPSTYEQYF | TGCAGCGTACGGACACCTTCTACCTACGAGCAGTACTTC
- | TRBJ2-7 | - | TRBV9 | CASSVVDTDSYEQYF | TGTGCCAGCAGCGTAGTGGACACCGACTCCTACGAGCAGTACTTC
- | TRBJ2-1 | TRBD1 | TRBV6-1 | CASSTGQGVNNEQFF | TGTGCCAGCAGTACGGGACAGGGGGTCAACAATGAGCAGTTCTTC